These 23 T cell receptor beta chains originate from one sample sequenced in a study of shared clonotypes between healthy human individuals. TCRdb's copy holds only in-frame clones and misses some; the assay was immunoSEQ multiplex PCR. The sample has around 980,000 clones, 70% to 80% seen once. The sequenced material came from memory CD4+ T cells from PBMCs. Subset: CD45RA-negative fraction. Every receptor here comes from a man aged 18 to 35 in good health. Some clones in this sample may be carry-over from other donors' samples.

J is TRBJ1-2 and V is TRBV28; no clear D gene. Germline V gene lookup returns CDR1 MDHEN and CDR2 SYDVKM. Trimming pared 5 bases from V and 3 bases from J, leaving 16 bases between. This CDR3 has 15 residues. The CDR3 sequence: CASSPAAREDYGYTF. CDR3 DNA: TGTGCCAGCAGTCCCGCTGCTAGGGAGGACTATGGCTACACCTTC.

The rearrangement joins TRBV5-1 to TRBJ2-3; no clear D gene. V was trimmed by 4 bases and J by 4 bases, leaving 10 bases between them. This CDR3 has 13 amino acids. Germline CDR1 reads SGHRS; CDR2 reads YFSETQ. The CDR3 spells CASSLFSADTQYF. DNA for the CDR3: TGCGCCAGCAGCCTCTTTTCGGCAGATACGCAGTATTTT.

There are many counts of this clone. This chain joins TRBV7-9 and TRBJ2-7; TRBD2 is a possible D gene (6 bases). V lost 2 bases, J lost 2 bases, and 13 bases lay in between. Germline V gene data show CDR1 as SEHNR and CDR2 as FQNEAQ (reference sequence). The CDR3 consists of 15 residues. As DNA, the CDR3 is TGTGCCAGCAGCTTATACGGGAGTCCCCCCTACGAGCAGTACTTC. Amino acids: CASSLYGSPPYEQYF. Full variable domain (remainder filled in from reference TRBV7-9 and TRBJ2-7): DTGVSQNPRHKITKRGQNVTFRCDPISEHNRLYWYRQTLGQGPEFLTYFQNEAQLEKSRLLSDRFSAERPKGSFSTLEIQRTEQGDSAMYLCASSLYGSPPYEQYFGPGTRLTVT.

This clone was picked up a small number of times. The V and J genes are TRBV5-5 and TRBJ2-3; 8 bases align to TRBD2. CDR3 size: 15 residues. V gave up 4 bases and J gave up 6 bases; unmatched junction bases: 10. The V gene's germline CDR1 is SGHKS and CDR2 YYEKEE (reference sequence). The CDR3 DNA reads TGTGCCAGCAGCCCGGGTCGGGAGGGTTCCGATACGCAGTATTTT. It specifies CASSPGREGSDTQYF.

This chain links TRBV2 with TRBJ2-3; D remains ambiguous. The CDR3 contains 15 residues. Germline assignment: CDR1 SNHLY and CDR2 FYNNEI. Trimming took off 6 bases at V and 0 bases at J, with 13 bases between the two ends. The CDR3 region is CASRYGAQSTDTQYF. DNA of the CDR3: TGTGCCAGCAGATACGGCGCCCAAAGCACAGATACGCAGTATTTT. The full variable domain, with the rest looked up from reference TRBV2 and TRBJ2-3, is EPEVTQTPSHQVTQMGQEVILRCVPISNHLYFYWYRQILGQKVEFLVSFYNNEISEKSEIFDDQFSVERPDGSNFTLKIRSTKLEDSAMYFCASRYGAQSTDTQYFGPGTRLTVL.

This chain connects TRBV2 to TRBJ2-3; 12 nucleotides line up with TRBD2. Germline CDR1 is SNHLY and CDR2 is FYNNEI. J was trimmed by 5 bases and V by 7 bases; bases with no gene match: 7. This CDR3 region has 15 residues. The CDR3 DNA sequence: TGTGCCAGCAAAGCTAGCGGGAGGGCCTTAGATACGCAGTATTTT. Its translation: CASKASGRALDTQYF. Full variable domain (rest looked up from reference TRBV2 and TRBJ2-3): EPEVTQTPSHQVTQMGQEVILRCVPISNHLYFYWYRQILGQKVEFLVSFYNNEISEKSEIFDDQFSVERPDGSNFTLKIRSTKLEDSAMYFCASKASGRALDTQYFGPGTRLTVL.

The chain carries TRBV6-5 and TRBJ2-2; tentative D call: TRBD1 (5 bases). The germline gives CDR1 MNHEY, CDR2 SVGAGI. With 5 bases removed from V and 7 bases from J, the gap between germline ends came to 8 bases. This CDR3 is built from 12 residues. This CDR3 is CASSQGVGELFF. The CDR3 DNA reads TGTGCCAGCAGTCAGGGCGTCGGGGAGCTGTTTTTT.

With respect to this clone: A read error likely explains this, since a far larger clone differs by one base. J is TRBJ2-3 and V is TRBV30; D gene unclear. Germline V CDR1 and CDR2: GTSNPN, SVGIG (reference sequence). This CDR3 region has 12 residues. Trimming stripped 2 bases from V and 5 bases from J, with 8 bases between. The CDR3 bases are TGTGCCTGGAGTACGGCCATAGATACGCAGTATTTT. It yields the protein CAWSTAIDTQYF.

The V call is TRBV7-2, the J call TRBJ2-1; 9 bases match TRBD1. V was pared by 5 bases and J by 2 bases, with 4 bases of the junction left unmatched. Germline V lookup: CDR1 SGHTA, CDR2 FQGNSA. This CDR3 is built from 15 residues. The DNA of the CDR3 is TGTGCCAGCAGCGTCGACAGGGGGGCCTACAATGAGCAGTTCTTC. Translation: CASSVDRGAYNEQFF.

This clone was detected many times. J is TRBJ2-5 and V is TRBV30; the D gene is possibly TRBD1 (6 bases). Trimming took 3 bases from V and 8 from J, leaving 16 bases between them. This CDR3 contains 13 residues. The V gene's germline CDR1 is GTSNPN and CDR2 SVGIG (reference sequence). The CDR3, as DNA: TGTGCCTGGAGCCAATCCAAGGGGACAACCCAGTACTTC. Protein sequence: CAWSQSKGTTQYF.

This clone has a count of ten or more. The rearrangement links TRBV5-1 to TRBJ1-2; D might be TRBD1 (5 bases). CDR1 is SGHRS and CDR2 is YFSETQ in the germline V gene. The V end lost 3 bases, the J end lost 6 bases, and 12 bases lay between the germline ends. The CDR3 runs 13 residues. CDR3 DNA: TGCGCCAGCAGCTCGGGACCCGGTAATGGCTACACCTTC. It codes for CASSSGPGNGYTF.

The chain links TRBV2 to TRBJ2-3; TRBD2 is a possible D gene (5 bases). V was clipped by 4 bases and J by 1 base, with 9 bases between them. The CDR3 is 14 amino acids. Per the germline V gene, CDR1 is SNHLY and CDR2 is FYNNEI. The CDR3 here is CASSVEGRTDTQYF. In DNA form, the CDR3 reads TGTGCCAGCAGTGTAGAGGGCCGCACAGATACGCAGTATTTT.

This clone has more than one count but fewer than ten. This chain's CDR3 is CASSPTEVFSTDTQYF. CDR3 nucleotide sequence: TGTGCCAGCAGCCCTACCGAGGTTTTTAGCACAGATACGCAGTATTTT. The chain uses TRBV5-4 and TRBJ2-3; D not certain. V lost 4 bases, J lost 0 bases, and 15 bases lay in between. Looked up from germline, CDR1 is SGHNT and CDR2 is YYREEE (reference sequence). CDR3 size: 16 residues.

Notes on this clone: It may be a read error: a sequence one base away is much more abundant. The rearrangement joins TRBV25-1 to TRBJ2-5, with no clear D. The length of the CDR3 is 10 residues. Germline CDR1 and CDR2: MGHDK and SYGVNS. The CDR3 region is CASRREAQYF. The CDR3 coding sequence is TGTGCCAGCAGGAGAGAGGCCCAGTACTTC. Looking up the rest from reference TRBV25-1 and TRBJ2-5 gives the full variable domain: EADIYQTPRYLVIGTGKKITLECSQTMGHDKMYWYQQDPGMELHLIHYSYGVNSTEKGDLSSESTVSRIRTEHFPLTLESARPSHTSQYLCASRREAQYFGPGTRLLVL.

This clone showed up just once. This chain joins TRBV11-2 and TRBJ2-7, with TRBD1 matching over 9 bases. Germline V gene sequence: CDR1 SGHAT, CDR2 FQNNGV. The V segment lost 5 bases and the J segment 4 bases; nucleotides outside the gene matches: 12. The length of the CDR3 is 16 residues. In DNA, the CDR3 is TGTGCCAGCAGCCGACAAACCGGGACAGGGAAATACGAGCAGTACTTC. This codes for CASSRQTGTGKYEQYF.

CDR3 nucleotides: TGCGCCAGCAGCCAAGATCCCCCCCCCTCCTACAATGAGCAGTTCTTC. This gives the protein CASSQDPPPSYNEQFF. This sequence joins TRBV4-1 and TRBJ2-1; D remains ambiguous. The CDR3 consists of 16 residues. Germline assignment: CDR1 MGHRA and CDR2 YSYEKL. The V and J ends lost 0 bases and 0 bases respectively, with 9 bases between them.

The V and J genes are TRBV7-8 and TRBJ2-7; TRBD2 matches 12 bases. Germline loops: CDR1 SGHVS, CDR2 FQNEAQ. Trimming cost V 6 bases and J 1 base; bases outside gene matches: 7. CDR3 length: 16 residues. The CDR3 loop is CASRAETSGGSYEQYF. Written as DNA, the CDR3 is TGTGCCAGCAGGGCTGAGACTAGCGGGGGATCCTACGAGCAGTACTTC.

DNA for the CDR3: TGCGCCAGCAGCCCCCGTTTGCGTGAGACCCAGTACTTC. It translates to CASSPRLRETQYF. The rearrangement links TRBV4-1 to TRBJ2-5; D is undetermined. V gave up 4 bases and J gave up 5 bases, with 11 bases separating them. This CDR3 has 13 amino acids. From germline, CDR1 is MGHRA and CDR2 YSYEKL.

This CDR3 reads CSAYRGPAGGPTDTQYF. The CDR3 bases are TGCAGCGCATACAGGGGCCCCGCGGGAGGGCCCACAGATACGCAGTATTTT. The chain recombines TRBV29-1 with TRBJ2-3; 9 bases line up with TRBD2. CDR1 is SQVTM, CDR2 ANQGSEA, per germline. The V segment lost 7 bases and the J segment 2 bases; nucleotides outside the gene matches: 16. CDR3 length equals 17 residues.

The V and J genes are TRBV28 and TRBJ1-4; possible D gene TRBD1, 6 bases. The germline V gene has CDR1 MDHEN and CDR2 SYDVKM. With 7 bases removed from V and 8 bases from J, the gap between germline ends came to 23 bases. This CDR3 region has 16 residues. The CDR3 spells CASTGVRGAPGEKLFF. CDR3 DNA sequence: TGTGCCAGCACCGGGGTGAGGGGGGCGCCGGGGGAAAAACTGTTTTTT.

This chain connects TRBV5-1 to TRBJ1-4; 7 nucleotides line up with TRBD1. CDR1 is SGHRS, CDR2 YFSETQ, per germline. Losses at the gene ends were 0 bases for V and 3 bases for J; bases not matched to a gene: 5. CDR3 length: 16 residues. The CDR3 bases are TGCGCCAGCAGCTTGGGCGGCACAGGGGCTAATGAAAAACTGTTTTTT. This gives the protein CASSLGGTGANEKLFF.

The chain has TRBV5-1 and TRBJ2-1; 9 nucleotides line up with TRBD2. This CDR3 is built from 16 residues. V gave up 2 bases and J gave up 2 bases; unmatched junction bases: 5. The germline CDR1 and CDR2 sequences are SGHRS and YFSETQ. The chain's CDR3 is CASSFIAGAAYNEQFF. In DNA form, the CDR3 reads TGCGCCAGCAGCTTTATAGCGGGAGCCGCCTACAATGAGCAGTTCTTC.

The chain links TRBV5-1 to TRBJ2-6; D uncertain. Germline values: CDR1 SGHRS, CDR2 YFSETQ. The CDR3 is made up of 15 amino acids. V was pared by 4 bases and J by 0 bases, with 8 bases between. CDR3 sequence (DNA): TGCGCCAGCAGCAACGGAGACTCTGGGGCCAACGTCCTGACTTTC. As protein: CASSNGDSGANVLTF.